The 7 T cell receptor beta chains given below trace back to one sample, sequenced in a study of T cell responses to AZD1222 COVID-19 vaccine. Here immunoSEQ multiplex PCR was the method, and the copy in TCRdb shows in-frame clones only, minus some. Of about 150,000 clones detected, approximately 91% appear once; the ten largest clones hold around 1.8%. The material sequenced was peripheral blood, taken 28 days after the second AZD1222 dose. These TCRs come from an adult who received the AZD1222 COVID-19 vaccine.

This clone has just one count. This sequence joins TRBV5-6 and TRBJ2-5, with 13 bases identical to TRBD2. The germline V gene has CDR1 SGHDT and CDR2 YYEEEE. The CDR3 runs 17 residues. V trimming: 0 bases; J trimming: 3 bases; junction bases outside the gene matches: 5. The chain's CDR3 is CASSLEPGLAGKETQYF. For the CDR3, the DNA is TGTGCCAGCAGCTTGGAACCGGGACTAGCGGGAAAAGAGACCCAGTACTTC.

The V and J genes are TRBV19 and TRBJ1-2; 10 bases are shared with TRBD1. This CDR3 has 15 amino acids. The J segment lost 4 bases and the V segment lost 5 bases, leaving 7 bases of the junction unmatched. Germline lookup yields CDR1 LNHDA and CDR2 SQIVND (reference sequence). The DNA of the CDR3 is TGTGCCAGTAGTCCCGACAGGGGGCCCGGCTATGGCTACACCTTC. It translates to CASSPDRGPGYGYTF. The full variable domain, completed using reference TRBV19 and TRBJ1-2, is DGGITQSPKYLFRKEGQNVTLSCEQNLNHDAMYWYRQDPGQGLRLIYYSQIVNDFQKGDIAEGYSVSREKKESFPLTVTSAQKNPTAFYLCASSPDRGPGYGYTFGSGTRLTVV.

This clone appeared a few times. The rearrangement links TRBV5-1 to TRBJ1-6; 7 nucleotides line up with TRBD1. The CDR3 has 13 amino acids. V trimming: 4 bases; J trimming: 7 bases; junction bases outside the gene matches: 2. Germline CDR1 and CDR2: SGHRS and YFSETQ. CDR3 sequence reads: CASSPQGNSPLHF. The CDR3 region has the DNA TGCGCCAGCAGCCCACAGGGGAATTCACCCCTCCACTTT.

The DNA of the CDR3 is TGTGCCAGCAGCCTCAGGGGGCGTCACGAGCAGTACTTC. Protein sequence: CASSLRGRHEQYF. The chain uses TRBV7-9 and TRBJ2-7, with 8 bases lining up with TRBD1. V dropped 5 bases and J dropped 5; count of bases not matched to a gene: 5. The germline CDR1 and CDR2 sequences are SEHNR and FQNEAQ (reference sequence). The CDR3 covers 13 residues.

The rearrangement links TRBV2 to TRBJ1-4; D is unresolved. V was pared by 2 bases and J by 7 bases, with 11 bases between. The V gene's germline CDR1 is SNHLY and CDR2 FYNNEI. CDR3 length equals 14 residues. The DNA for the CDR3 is TGTGCCAGCAGTGAATGGCAGTCGGGTGAAAAACTGTTTTTT. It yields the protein CASSEWQSGEKLFF.

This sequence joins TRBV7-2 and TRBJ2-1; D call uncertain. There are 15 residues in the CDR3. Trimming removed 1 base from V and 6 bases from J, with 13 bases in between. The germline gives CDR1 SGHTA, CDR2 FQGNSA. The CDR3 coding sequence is TGTGCCAGCAGCTTAGGGTCCAGGCGAATCAATGAGCAGTTCTTC. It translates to CASSLGSRRINEQFF.

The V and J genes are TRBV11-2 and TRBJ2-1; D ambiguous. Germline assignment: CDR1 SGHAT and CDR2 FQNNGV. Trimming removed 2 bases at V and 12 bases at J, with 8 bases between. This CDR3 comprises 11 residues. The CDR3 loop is CASSLFGWQFF. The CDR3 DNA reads TGTGCCAGCAGCTTATTTGGTTGGCAGTTCTTC.